This T cell receptor (beta chain) was obtained from a study of shared clonotypes between healthy human individuals. Study results and caveats: Researchers sampled blood only, noting tissue repertoires likely differ.

All donors were healthy HIV-negative adults lacking recent acute infections or vaccinations. For every subset, genomic DNA was evenly distributed across several immunoSEQ plates. Replicate PCRs for unsorted PBMC used around 270 ng DNA (around 29,000 T cell genomes). The method was immunoSEQ multiplex PCR; TCRdb's version includes in-frame clones alone and lacks a portion of them. The sample yields about 480,000 clones, 75% to 80% seen once. The germline CDR1 and CDR2 sequences are LGHNA and YNFKEQ. The V and J ends lost 5 bases and 0 bases, in that order; junction bases with no gene match: 7. The CDR3 length is 15 residues. Details on this clone: Its antigen is unidentified.

The material sequenced was PBMCs. The rearrangement links TRBV4-2 to TRBJ2-7; 7 positions agree with TRBD1. This TCR derives from a middle-aged woman in good health. Some clones in this sample may be carry-over from other donors' samples. CDR3 bases: TGTGCCAGCAGCTTAGACAGGGCTATCTCCTACGAGCAGTACTTC. Translated: CASSLDRAISYEQYF.